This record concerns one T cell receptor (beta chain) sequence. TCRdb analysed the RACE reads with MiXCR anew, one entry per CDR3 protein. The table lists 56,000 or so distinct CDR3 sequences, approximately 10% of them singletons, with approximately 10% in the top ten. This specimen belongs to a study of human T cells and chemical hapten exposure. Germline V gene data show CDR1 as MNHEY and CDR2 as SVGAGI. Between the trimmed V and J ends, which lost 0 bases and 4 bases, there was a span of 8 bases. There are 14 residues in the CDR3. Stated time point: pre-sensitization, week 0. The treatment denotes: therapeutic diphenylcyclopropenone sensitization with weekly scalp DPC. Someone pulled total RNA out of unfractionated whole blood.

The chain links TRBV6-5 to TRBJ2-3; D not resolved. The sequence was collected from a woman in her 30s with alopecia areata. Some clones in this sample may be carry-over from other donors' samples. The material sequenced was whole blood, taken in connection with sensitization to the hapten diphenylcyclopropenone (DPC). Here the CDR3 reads CASSYSECADTQYF. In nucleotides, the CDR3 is TGTGCCAGCAGTTACTCAGAGTGTGCAGATACGCAGTATTTT.